This TCR beta chain was documented in a study of blood T cell repertoires in COVID-19. Study at large: Sample material is recorded as cDNA or gDNA derived from T cells, B-cell-depleted T cells, or PBMCs.

In the original processing: Estimation of nucleated cell counts was performed using reference gene primer amplification. Using immunoSEQ multiplex PCR, the repertoire was profiled, and TCRdb retains in-frame clones only, with some absent. V, J and clone size derive from that table, while D and trimming were established from the DNA sequence. The sample shows 200,000 to 250,000 clones, less than 90% of them seen only once. Participants, roughly 18 to 89 years old, spanned around 26 US areas. A COVID-19 case had been met by exposed participants during the 2 weeks before study entry. This receptor was identified in a woman younger than 45 who had been exposed to COVID-19. The sample taken for sequencing was PBMCs or T cells enriched from blood (not recorded which).

The CDR3 loop is CASSREGTLTYNEQFF. Written as DNA, the CDR3 is TGCGCCAGCAGCAGGGAGGGTACCCTAACCTACAATGAGCAGTTCTTC. The V and J genes are TRBV10-2 and TRBJ2-1; 7 bases agree with TRBD2. The CDR3 covers 16 residues. Germline CDR1 WSHSY, CDR2 SAAADI. Germline trimming cut 6 bases from V and 2 bases from J; bases unmatched to any gene: 10.